This T cell receptor (beta chain) was obtained from a study of blood T cell repertoires in COVID-19. Germline V CDR1 and CDR2: LNHDA, SQIVND (reference sequence). Trimming stripped 4 bases from V and 7 bases from J, with 14 bases between. The CDR3 consists of 14 residues. Repertoires were generated with immunoSEQ multiplex PCR, while TCRdb's copy carries only in-frame clones and drops some. The sample shows approximately 250,000 clones, around 90% of them seen only once. The rearrangement joins TRBV19 to TRBJ1-5; D unresolved. The specimen was peripheral blood. The clonotype originates from a man aged 30 to 45 with COVID-19, enrolled during active disease. The chain's CDR3 is CASSTQFGNQPQHF. Written as DNA, the CDR3 is TGTGCCAGTAGTACTCAATTCGGGAACCAGCCCCAGCATTTT. The whole variable domain, remainder taken from reference TRBV19 and TRBJ1-5, is DGGITQSPKYLFRKEGQNVTLSCEQNLNHDAMYWYRQDPGQGLRLIYYSQIVNDFQKGDIAEGYSVSREKKESFPLTVTSAQKNPTAFYLCASSTQFGNQPQHFGDGTRLSIL.